A single sample is the source of the 26 T cell receptor beta chains below, sequenced in a study of immune characteristics of hereditary and idiopathic chronic pancreatitis. Total pancreatectomy with islet autotransplantation was the source of the chronic pancreatitis pancreas tissue. Sequenced by immunoSEQ multiplex PCR; TCRdb stores in-frame clones only, minus some. Counted here are 13,000 to 15,000 clones, around 70% occurring once; the ten biggest clones make up 13% to 15%. The sample taken for sequencing was pancreas tissue with hereditary chronic pancreatitis. All receptors come from a human donor with chronic pancreatitis.

This clone has a handful of counts. The CDR3 here is CASSPPGREGSNEQYF. The CDR3 bases are TGTGCCAGCTCACCACCGGGTCGGGAGGGGAGCAACGAGCAGTACTTC. The chain joins TRBV18 to TRBJ2-7, with 8 bases lining up with TRBD2. The V gene end was trimmed by 0 bases and the J gene end by 5 bases; junction bases not matched to a gene: 9. This CDR3 spans 16 amino acids. Germline CDR1 is KGHSH and CDR2 is LQKENI.

This chain joins TRBV7-9 and TRBJ1-5; D is perhaps TRBD1 (6 bases). Germline assignment: CDR1 SEHNR and CDR2 FQNEAQ (reference sequence). The V and J ends lost 5 bases and 8 bases respectively, with 16 bases between them. This CDR3 has 14 residues. The CDR3 region is CASSHGGGQEPQHF. The CDR3 DNA reads TGTGCCAGCAGCCACGGGGGGGGGCAGGAGCCCCAGCATTTT.

In its sample, this clone ranks as medium-sized (0.01 to 0.1%). This chain joins TRBV5-1 and TRBJ2-7, with 11 bases that match TRBD2. J gave up 3 bases and V 2 bases, and 10 bases lay outside the gene matches. Germline V gene sequence: CDR1 SGHRS, CDR2 YFSETQ. The CDR3 length is 17 residues. The CDR3 DNA is TGCGCCAGCAGCTTCGATACTAGCGGGAGTTTGATCTACGAGCAGTACTTC. This gives the protein CASSFDTSGSLIYEQYF.

The chain carries TRBV9 and TRBJ2-3, with a possible D match to TRBD2 (5 bases). CDR3 length: 14 amino acids. The germline V gene has CDR1 SGDLS and CDR2 YYNGEE. Trimming took off 0 bases at V and 8 bases at J, with 13 bases between the two ends. The CDR3 sequence is CASSVAQPEGTQYF. DNA of the CDR3: TGTGCCAGCAGCGTAGCGCAGCCTGAGGGTACGCAGTATTTT.

The table lists this clone with a count of one. This rearrangement joins TRBV27 to TRBJ2-7; 7 nucleotides match TRBD1. This CDR3 has 15 amino acids. CDR1 and CDR2 from the germline V gene are MNHEY and SMNVEV (reference sequence). The V segment lost 6 bases and the J segment 4 bases; nucleotides outside the gene matches: 12. The CDR3 loop reads CASRLSRDSIYEQYF. The CDR3 nucleotides read TGTGCCAGCAGACTCTCCCGGGACAGTATATACGAGCAGTACTTC.

This chain connects TRBV19 to TRBJ2-7, with a weak D call TRBD1 (5 bases). Germline CDR1 is LNHDA and CDR2 is SQIVND (reference sequence). This CDR3 has 15 amino acids. Trimming shortened V by 1 base and J by 2 bases, and 12 bases separated the two germline ends. The CDR3 loop is CASSIADTGAYEQYF. CDR3 nucleotide sequence: TGTGCCAGTAGTATAGCGGACACCGGAGCCTACGAGCAGTACTTC. The variable domain in full, completed from reference TRBV19 and TRBJ2-7, reads DGGITQSPKYLFRKEGQNVTLSCEQNLNHDAMYWYRQDPGQGLRLIYYSQIVNDFQKGDIAEGYSVSREKKESFPLTVTSAQKNPTAFYLCASSIADTGAYEQYFGPGTRLTVT.

By share, this clone ranks as medium-sized. This rearrangement joins TRBV2 to TRBJ1-5; D is uncertain. Germline V gene lookup returns CDR1 SNHLY and CDR2 FYNNEI. This CDR3 is 13 amino acids long. Trimming stripped 1 base from V and 6 bases from J, with 7 bases between. The CDR3 coding sequence is TGTGCCAGCAGTGAAGTTGAAGGTCAGCCCCAGCATTTT. The encoded protein is CASSEVEGQPQHF.

This chain uses TRBV27 with TRBJ2-1; D gene ambiguous. The length of the CDR3 is 15 residues. The V and J ends lost 3 bases and 7 bases respectively, with 16 bases between them. From germline, CDR1 is MNHEY and CDR2 SMNVEV (reference sequence). CDR3 coding DNA: TGTGCCAGCAGTTTTCTGCCGCTACCTGTGAATGAGCAGTTCTTC. Its protein is CASSFLPLPVNEQFF.

The CDR3 bases are TGTGCCAGCAGCCGGGGACAGGGGGTTTCACCCCTCCACTTT. Its translation: CASSRGQGVSPLHF. The chain joins TRBV7-9 to TRBJ1-6; 11 nucleotides align to TRBD1. Per the germline V gene, CDR1 is SEHNR and CDR2 is FQNEAQ (reference sequence). This CDR3 region has 14 residues. V lost 5 bases and J lost 9; bases outside the gene matches: 3.

The gene calls are TRBV10-3 and TRBJ1-1; 11 bases agree with TRBD1. CDR3 size: 13 residues. V shed 1 base, J shed 8 bases, and the junction held 0 bases outside the gene matches. Germline-derived CDR1 and CDR2 are ENHRY and SYGVKD. The CDR3 is CAISEWDRGEAFF. In nucleotides, the CDR3 is TGTGCCATCAGTGAGTGGGACAGGGGGGAAGCTTTCTTT.

This chain joins TRBV29-1 and TRBJ1-5; D uncertain. In germline, CDR1 is SQVTM, CDR2 ANQGSEA. The CDR3 is 14 residues long. Trimming removed 4 bases at V and 5 bases at J, with 15 bases between. The chain's CDR3 is CSVVSTDPDQPQHF. The DNA for the CDR3 is TGCAGCGTTGTCAGTACAGATCCCGATCAGCCCCAGCATTTT.

The chain uses TRBV27 and TRBJ1-5; a weak D match, TRBD1 (5 bases). The CDR3 is 16 amino acids. V lost 0 bases and J 4 bases, leaving 13 bases between the germline ends. Germline lookup yields CDR1 MNHEY and CDR2 SMNVEV (reference sequence). CDR3 sequence: CASSLSASGSNQPQHF. DNA for the CDR3: TGTGCCAGCAGTTTATCGGCGTCAGGGAGTAATCAGCCCCAGCATTTT.

The J gene is TRBJ1-6, the V gene TRBV21-1. TRBV21-1 is classified as a pseudogene. The CDR3 covers 13 residues. In nucleotides, the CDR3 is TGTGCCAGCAAGTGTTGGGGGAACTCACCCCTCCACTTT. Amino acids: CASKCWGNSPLHF.

V is TRBV5-1 and J is TRBJ2-7, with 9 bases that match TRBD1. The length of the CDR3 is 15 residues. Losses at the gene ends were 4 bases for V and 3 bases for J; bases not matched to a gene: 8. Germline values: CDR1 SGHRS, CDR2 YFSETQ. DNA of the CDR3: TGCGCCAGCAGCCTCGGACAGGGGTTTGTCTACGAGCAGTACTTC. This encodes CASSLGQGFVYEQYF.

The chain links TRBV6-9 to TRBJ2-4, with D possibly matching TRBD1 (5 bases). From germline, CDR1 is MNHGY and CDR2 SVAAGI. V lost 0 bases, J lost 0 bases, and 6 bases lay in between. CDR3 length equals 15 residues. CDR3 nucleotide sequence: TGTGCCAGCAGTTATTCGGGGCCAGCCAAAAACATTCAGTACTTC. It yields the protein CASSYSGPAKNIQYF.

The chain is built from TRBV15 and TRBJ2-1; TRBD2 matches 10 bases. The junction had 13 bases not matched to a gene; V was cut back by 5 bases and J by 12 bases. The CDR3 runs to 15 residues. CDR1 LNHNV and CDR2 YYDKDF come from the germline V gene (reference sequence). The CDR3 protein is CATSAQGTSVDPQFF. In DNA form, the CDR3 reads TGTGCCACCAGCGCCCAAGGGACTAGCGTCGATCCGCAGTTCTTC.

The V gene is TRBV28, the J gene TRBJ1-1; D is uncertain. The ends were cut back, 5 bases at V and 0 bases at J, with 7 bases in the middle. Germline loops: CDR1 MDHEN, CDR2 SYDVKM. The CDR3 extends over 13 amino acids. In DNA, the CDR3 is TGTGCCAGCAGTGGACTTATGAACACTGAAGCTTTCTTT. It codes for CASSGLMNTEAFF.

The rearrangement joins TRBV28 to TRBJ2-6, with D maybe TRBD1 (5 bases). The CDR3 runs to 15 residues. Between the trimmed V and J ends, which lost 2 bases and 2 bases, there was a span of 7 bases. Germline lookup yields CDR1 MDHEN and CDR2 SYDVKM. CDR3 nucleotide sequence: TGTGCCAGCAGTTTAGCAGGGACTGGGGCCAACGTCCTGACTTTC. This sequence encodes CASSLAGTGANVLTF.

This clone occurred a few times. This chain connects TRBV2 to TRBJ1-1; TRBD1 aligns across 7 bases. Germline V gene sequence: CDR1 SNHLY, CDR2 FYNNEI. The ends lost 4 bases at V and 0 bases at J; junction bases unmatched: 5. The CDR3 sequence is 15 residues long. In DNA form, the CDR3 reads TGTGCCAGCAGTGTGACAGGGTATATGAACACTGAAGCTTTCTTT. This sequence encodes CASSVTGYMNTEAFF.

The chain uses TRBV18 and TRBJ1-6; D is possibly TRBD1 (6 bases). V dropped 3 bases and J dropped 7 bases, with 16 bases sitting between them. Germline V gene sequence: CDR1 KGHSH, CDR2 LQKENI. The CDR3 loop spans 16 amino acids. DNA of the CDR3: TGTGCCAGCTCACCGCGAGCGGACAGAGTCAATTCACCCCTCCACTTT. Translation gives CASSPRADRVNSPLHF.

This clone has just one count. The chain joins TRBV27 to TRBJ1-5, with unresolved D. Germline V gene data show CDR1 as MNHEY and CDR2 as SMNVEV (reference sequence). This CDR3 has 13 residues. V was cut by 6 bases and J by 3 bases, with 9 bases left in between. CDR3 sequence: CASRRLFNQPQHF. The CDR3 coding sequence is TGTGCCAGCAGACGTTTATTCAATCAGCCCCAGCATTTT.

The chain couples TRBV5-1 to TRBJ2-7; D is uncertain. CDR3 length: 16 residues. Deletions cut 5 bases from V and 2 bases from J, with 20 bases between. In germline, CDR1 is SGHRS, CDR2 YFSETQ. CDR3 coding DNA: TGCGCCAGCAGGCTTGCCCCGATGACTGGTACCTACGAGCAGTACTTC. As protein: CASRLAPMTGTYEQYF.

The chain carries TRBV5-1 and TRBJ2-3; 14 nucleotides align to TRBD2. Per the germline V gene, CDR1 is SGHRS and CDR2 is YFSETQ. This CDR3 has 16 residues. The trim removed 3 bases at V and 4 bases at J, leaving 4 bases unmatched. The CDR3 region is CASSSGLAGVSDTQYF. Here the CDR3 DNA reads TGCGCCAGCAGCTCGGGACTAGCGGGAGTGTCAGATACGCAGTATTTT.

This chain links TRBV5-1 with TRBJ2-5, with D possibly being TRBD2 (5 bases). The CDR3 has 14 amino acids. Per germline, CDR1 SGHRS and CDR2 YFSETQ. Trimming left V 0 bases short and J 4 bases short, with 10 bases between. Here the CDR3 DNA reads TGCGCCAGCAGCTTGGGTACTAGTCTAGAGACCCAGTACTTC. It specifies CASSLGTSLETQYF.

The chain links TRBV24-1 to TRBJ2-7; D is undetermined. Trimming removed 11 bases at V and 0 bases at J, with 13 bases between. Germline CDR1 reads KGHDR; CDR2 reads SFDVKD. CDR3 length equals 13 residues. The CDR3 spells CASAPPYSYEQYF. CDR3 nucleotide sequence: TGTGCCAGCGCCCCACCTTACTCCTACGAGCAGTACTTC.

The rearrangement joins TRBV18 to TRBJ2-7; 8 bases agree with TRBD2. This CDR3 has 15 amino acids. V shed 1 base, J shed 2 bases, and the junction held 4 bases outside the gene matches. The germline V gene encodes CDR1 KGHSH and CDR2 LQKENI. This chain's CDR3 is CASSPLTSGPYEQYF. In DNA form, the CDR3 reads TGTGCCAGCTCACCACTAACTAGCGGACCCTACGAGCAGTACTTC.